The next 18 T cell receptor beta chains were all read from a single sample in a study of T cells in Graves' hyperthyroidism and ophthalmopathy. There were TCR beta CDR3 regions amplified from RNA transcripts. TCR CDR3 regions were first amplified by RT-PCR with HTBI primers. In TCRdb, the multiplex PCR reads were re-called with MiXCR into one record per CDR3 protein. There are 360,000 or so distinct CDR3 sequences in the sample; roughly 15% occur only once, and approximately 19% lies in the top ten. Sequenced: blood. These receptors all come from a woman in her sixties with Graves' ophthalmopathy.

The sample holds many counts of this clonotype. This chain joins TRBV2 and TRBJ2-5; TRBD2 matches 10 bases. V shed 2 bases, J shed 5 bases, and the junction held 8 bases outside the gene matches. CDR1 SNHLY and CDR2 FYNNEI come from the germline V gene. The CDR3 covers 16 residues. CDR3 amino acids: CASSENGLAVGETQYF. CDR3 DNA sequence: TGTGCCAGCAGTGAAAACGGACTAGCGGTGGGGGAGACCCAGTACTTC.

This clonotype was seen a single time. This chain links TRBV19 with TRBJ2-4, with 7 nucleotides matching TRBD1. V lost 7 bases and J lost 8; bases outside the gene matches: 5. Germline loops: CDR1 LNHDA, CDR2 SQIVND (reference sequence). The CDR3 covers 12 residues. The CDR3 loop reads CASKGALDIQYF. As DNA, the CDR3 is TGTGCCAGTAAGGGGGCTTTAGACATTCAGTACTTC.

This clonotype was detected only a few times. This sequence joins TRBV5-1 and TRBJ1-4; D is undetermined. Trimming stripped 1 base from V and 3 bases from J, with 4 bases between. The germline gives CDR1 SGHRS, CDR2 YFSETQ. This CDR3 has 13 residues. Here the CDR3 reads CASSLRPNEKLFF. In nucleotides, the CDR3 is TGCGCCAGCAGCTTGAGACCTAATGAAAAACTGTTTTTT.

This clonotype was observed a few times. The chain uses TRBV5-1 and TRBJ2-1, with TRBD2 identical over 9 bases. This CDR3 contains 15 residues. V lost 2 bases and J lost 3; bases outside the gene matches: 3. Germline CDR1 and CDR2: SGHRS and YFSETQ. The CDR3 DNA reads as TGCGCCAGCAGCTTAACTAGCGGGTTCTACAATGAGCAGTTCTTC. This gives the protein CASSLTSGFYNEQFF.

There are many counts of this clonotype. The chain has TRBV20-1 and TRBJ2-5; a weak D match, TRBD1 (6 bases). This CDR3 has 11 amino acids. The V end was cut by 4 bases, the J end by 4 bases, with 7 bases between. Germline CDR1 DFQATT, CDR2 SNEGSKA (reference sequence). In nucleotides, the CDR3 is TGCAGTGCTACAGGGGTAGAGACCCAGTACTTC. It codes for CSATGVETQYF.

This chain joins TRBV3-1 and TRBJ2-1; D remains unclear. Germline V gene data show CDR1 as LGHDT and CDR2 as YNNKEL (reference sequence). CDR3 length equals 13 residues. V was shortened by 1 base and J by 6 bases, with 7 bases between the two germline ends. Written as DNA, the CDR3 is TGTGCCAGCAGCCAAGTATGGGGCAATGAGCAGTTCTTC. Amino acid sequence: CASSQVWGNEQFF.

A note on this clonotype: A much bigger clone sits one base away, suggesting this may be a read error. V is TRBV27 and J is TRBJ2-7, with 11 bases fitting TRBD1. This CDR3 spans 13 amino acids. CDR1 and CDR2 (germline): MNHEY, SMNVEV (reference sequence). The CDR3 region has the DNA TGTGCCAGCAGAGGACAGGGGGCTTACGGGCAGTACTTC. As protein: CASRGQGAYGQYF.

This clonotype was counted at least ten times. The V call is TRBV3-1, the J call TRBJ2-7, with TRBD2 matching 10 bases. Germline CDR1 is LGHDT and CDR2 is YNNKEL (reference sequence). V dropped 11 bases and J dropped 1; count of bases not matched to a gene: 11. CDR3 length: 15 residues. The DNA of the CDR3 is TGTGCCGCAGGGGACAGGACTAGCGGTTCCTACGAGCAGTACTTC. Translation gives CAAGDRTSGSYEQYF.

This clonotype was seen ten or more times. CDR3 in amino acids: CASSLGTSGRQETQYF. CDR3 DNA sequence: TGTGCCAGCAGCTTGGGGACTAGCGGGCGACAAGAGACCCAGTACTTC. The rearrangement joins TRBV11-3 to TRBJ2-5; 12 bases agree with TRBD2. This CDR3 comprises 16 residues. Trimming removed 3 bases from V and 2 bases from J; junction bases left unmatched: 4. Germline V gives CDR1 SGHNT, CDR2 YENEEA. The full variable domain, rest sourced from reference TRBV11-3 and TRBJ2-5, is EAGVVQSPRYKIIEKKQPVAFWCNPISGHNTLYWYLQNLGQGPELLIRYENEEAVDDSQLPKDRFSAERLKGVDSTLKIQPAELGDSAVYLCASSLGTSGRQETQYFGPGTRLLVL.

This chain uses TRBV5-1 with TRBJ2-7; 11 bases fit TRBD2. Unmatched junction bases numbered 7, after V lost 7 bases and J lost 1 base. The CDR3 consists of 15 residues. The V gene's germline CDR1 is SGHRS and CDR2 YFSETQ. CDR3 sequence: CASQPLAGGSYEQYF. CDR3 sequence (DNA): TGCGCCAGCCAACCTTTAGCGGGAGGGTCCTACGAGCAGTACTTC.

This clonotype was detected many times. J is TRBJ2-7 and V is TRBV27; D perhaps matches TRBD1 (6 bases). With 5 bases removed from V and 4 bases from J, the gap between germline ends came to 12 bases. Per the germline V gene, CDR1 is MNHEY and CDR2 is SMNVEV (reference sequence). The CDR3 totals 13 residues. CDR3 sequence reads: CASSPTGIYEQYF. Written as DNA, the CDR3 is TGTGCCAGCAGTCCCACAGGGATTTACGAGCAGTACTTC.

This clonotype was detected many times. This chain uses TRBV30 with TRBJ2-2; 7 nucleotides line up with TRBD1. CDR3 length equals 15 residues. Germline CDR1 GTSNPN, CDR2 SVGIG (reference sequence). Losses at the gene ends were 0 bases for V and 6 bases for J; bases not matched to a gene: 7. The CDR3 loop reads CAWSVVPGGPGELFF. The CDR3 DNA reads as TGTGCCTGGAGTGTAGTGCCAGGGGGTCCCGGGGAGCTGTTTTTT.

This clonotype was detected ten times or more. The chain recombines TRBV2 with TRBJ1-1; tentative D call: TRBD1 (6 bases). Per germline, CDR1 SNHLY and CDR2 FYNNEI. With 0 bases removed from V and 6 bases from J, the gap between germline ends came to 11 bases. The CDR3 is 14 residues long. The chain's CDR3 is CASSEALGGSEAFF. The CDR3 DNA follows: TGTGCCAGCAGTGAAGCGCTAGGGGGTTCTGAAGCTTTCTTT.

This clonotype was observed at least ten times. The chain is built from TRBV24-1 and TRBJ2-1, with D perhaps being TRBD1 or TRBD2 (5 bases each). V was cut by 3 bases and J by 7 bases, with 15 bases left in between. Germline V gene lookup returns CDR1 KGHDR and CDR2 SFDVKD. This CDR3 contains 15 residues. Here the CDR3 reads CATSDRGPQPNEQFF. CDR3 in DNA: TGTGCCACCAGTGATCGGGGCCCTCAGCCAAATGAGCAGTTCTTC.

This clonotype was picked up many times. This CDR3 is CASSLGASGGDTQYF. The CDR3 DNA is TGCGCCAGCAGCTTGGGGGCTAGCGGAGGGGATACGCAGTATTTT. The chain carries TRBV5-1 and TRBJ2-3; 7 bases line up with TRBD2. Trimming cost V 0 bases and J 6 bases; bases outside gene matches: 7. Per germline, CDR1 SGHRS and CDR2 YFSETQ. The CDR3 extends over 15 amino acids.

This clonotype was observed a handful of times. V and J are TRBV7-6 and TRBJ2-2, with D possibly being TRBD2 (6 bases). CDR1 SGHVS and CDR2 FNYEAQ come from the germline V gene. This CDR3 has 14 residues. V was pared by 8 bases and J by 1 base, with 11 bases between. CDR3 in DNA: TGTGCCAGCCACGCGGGGCGGAACACCGGGGAGCTGTTTTTT. Translated, it gives CASHAGRNTGELFF.

This clonotype was seen repeatedly, ten times or more. The J gene is TRBJ2-7, the V gene TRBV20-1; 8 nucleotides match TRBD1. CDR3 length: 14 amino acids. Per the germline V gene, CDR1 is DFQATT and CDR2 is SNEGSKA (reference sequence). V dropped 5 bases and J dropped 0; count of bases not matched to a gene: 6. CDR3 in DNA: TGCAGTGCTCGTCAGGGGGCGTACTCCTACGAGCAGTACTTC. Translated, it gives CSARQGAYSYEQYF.

The V gene is TRBV18, the J gene TRBJ2-1, with D uncertain. The germline V and J ends were trimmed by 0 bases and 3 bases, with 12 bases remaining between them. CDR3 length equals 16 residues. The germline V gene encodes CDR1 KGHSH and CDR2 LQKENI. The CDR3 reads CASSPPQAARYNEQFF. DNA of the CDR3: TGTGCCAGCTCACCACCGCAAGCAGCCCGCTACAATGAGCAGTTCTTC.